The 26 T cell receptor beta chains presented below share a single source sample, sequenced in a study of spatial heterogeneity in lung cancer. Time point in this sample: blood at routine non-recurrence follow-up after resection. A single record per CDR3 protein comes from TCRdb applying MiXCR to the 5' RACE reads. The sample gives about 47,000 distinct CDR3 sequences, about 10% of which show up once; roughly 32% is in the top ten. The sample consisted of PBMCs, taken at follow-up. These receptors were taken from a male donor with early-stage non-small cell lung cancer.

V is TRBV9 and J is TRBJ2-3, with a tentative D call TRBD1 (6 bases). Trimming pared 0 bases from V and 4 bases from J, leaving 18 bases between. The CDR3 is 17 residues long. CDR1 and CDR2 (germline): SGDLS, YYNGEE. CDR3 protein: CASSVAQGLEIPDTQYF. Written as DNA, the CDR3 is TGTGCCAGCAGCGTAGCACAGGGCTTGGAAATTCCAGATACGCAGTATTTT.

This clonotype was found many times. The CDR3 protein is CSVDRDRGNTEAFF. The CDR3, as DNA: TGCAGCGTTGACCGGGACAGGGGGAACACTGAAGCTTTCTTT. The chain recombines TRBV29-1 with TRBJ1-1; 10 positions match TRBD1. V trimming: 3 bases; J trimming: 1 base; junction bases outside the gene matches: 2. The CDR3 is 14 amino acids. Germline CDR1 and CDR2: SQVTM and ANQGSEA.

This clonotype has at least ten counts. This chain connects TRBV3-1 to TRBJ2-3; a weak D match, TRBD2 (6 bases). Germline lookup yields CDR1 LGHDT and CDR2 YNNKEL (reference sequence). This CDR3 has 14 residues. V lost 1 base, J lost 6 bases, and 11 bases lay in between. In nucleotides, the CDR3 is TGTGCCAGCAGCCAAGTCGGGAGTGCGGATACGCAGTATTTT. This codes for CASSQVGSADTQYF.

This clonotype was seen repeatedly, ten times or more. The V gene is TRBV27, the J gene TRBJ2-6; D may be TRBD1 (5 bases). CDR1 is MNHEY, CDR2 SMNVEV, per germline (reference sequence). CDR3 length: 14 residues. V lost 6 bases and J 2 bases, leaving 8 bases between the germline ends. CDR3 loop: CASSLRAGANVLTF. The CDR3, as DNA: TGTGCCAGCAGCCTCAGGGCTGGGGCCAACGTCCTGACTTTC.

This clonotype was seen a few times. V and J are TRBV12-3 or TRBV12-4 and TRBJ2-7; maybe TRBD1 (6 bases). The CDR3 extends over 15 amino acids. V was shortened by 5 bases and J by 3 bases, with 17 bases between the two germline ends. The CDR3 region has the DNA TGTGCCAGCAGTGATGCCCGGGACACCGTCTACGAGCAGTACTTC. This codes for CASSDARDTVYEQYF.

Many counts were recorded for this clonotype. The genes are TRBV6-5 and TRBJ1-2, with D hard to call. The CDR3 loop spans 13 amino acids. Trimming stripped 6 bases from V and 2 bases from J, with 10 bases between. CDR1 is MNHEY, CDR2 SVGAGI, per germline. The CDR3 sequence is CASRAAGNYGYTF. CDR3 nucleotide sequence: TGTGCCAGCAGGGCAGCGGGAAACTATGGCTACACCTTC.

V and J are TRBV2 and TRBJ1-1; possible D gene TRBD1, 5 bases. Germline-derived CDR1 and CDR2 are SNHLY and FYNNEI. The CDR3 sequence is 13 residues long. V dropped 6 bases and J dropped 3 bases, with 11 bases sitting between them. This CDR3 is CASSWTPYTEAFF. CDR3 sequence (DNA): TGTGCCAGCAGCTGGACACCTTACACTGAAGCTTTCTTT.

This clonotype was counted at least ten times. The chain's CDR3 is CASSPSGRGGTDTQYF. The CDR3 DNA reads TGTGCCAGCAGTCCCTCGGGGCGGGGGGGCACAGATACGCAGTATTTT. The chain links TRBV28 to TRBJ2-3; 8 bases map to TRBD2. Germline loops: CDR1 MDHEN, CDR2 SYDVKM. Germline trimming cut 5 bases from V and 1 base from J; bases unmatched to any gene: 8. The CDR3 contains 16 residues.

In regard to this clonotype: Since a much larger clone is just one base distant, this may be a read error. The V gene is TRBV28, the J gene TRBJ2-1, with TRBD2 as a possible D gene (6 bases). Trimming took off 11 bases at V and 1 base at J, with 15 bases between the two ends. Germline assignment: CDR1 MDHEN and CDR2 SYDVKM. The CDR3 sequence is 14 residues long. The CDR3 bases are TGTGCCGGCAAGCCGGGACTTTCCTACAATGAGCAGTTCTTC. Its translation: CAGKPGLSYNEQFF.

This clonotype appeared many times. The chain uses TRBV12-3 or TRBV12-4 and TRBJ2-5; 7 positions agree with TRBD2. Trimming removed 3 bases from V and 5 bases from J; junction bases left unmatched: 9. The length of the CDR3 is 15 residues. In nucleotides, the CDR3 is TGTGCCAGCAGTTTCATGGCGGGAGCTAAGGAGACCCAGTACTTC. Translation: CASSFMAGAKETQYF.

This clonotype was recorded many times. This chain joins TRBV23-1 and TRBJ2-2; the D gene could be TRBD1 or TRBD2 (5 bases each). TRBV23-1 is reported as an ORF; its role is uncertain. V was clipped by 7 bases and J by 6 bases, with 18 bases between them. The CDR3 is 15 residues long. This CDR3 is CASTHTGRGAGELFF. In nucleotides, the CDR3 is TGCGCCAGCACCCATACGGGCAGAGGGGCCGGGGAGCTGTTTTTT.

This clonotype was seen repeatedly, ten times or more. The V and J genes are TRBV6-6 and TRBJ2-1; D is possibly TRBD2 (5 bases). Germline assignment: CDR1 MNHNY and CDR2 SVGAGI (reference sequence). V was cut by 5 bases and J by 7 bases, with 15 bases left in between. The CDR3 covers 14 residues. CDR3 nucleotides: TGTGCCAGCAGTCGTGCGGACTCGGGGAATGAGCAGTTCTTC. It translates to CASSRADSGNEQFF.

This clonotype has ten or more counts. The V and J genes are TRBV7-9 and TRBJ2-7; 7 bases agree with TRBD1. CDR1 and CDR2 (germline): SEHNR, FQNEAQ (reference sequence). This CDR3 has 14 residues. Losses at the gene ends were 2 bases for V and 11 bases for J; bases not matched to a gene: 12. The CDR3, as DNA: TGTGCCAGCAGCTTATTTGAAGTAGGGGGCACGGAGTACTTC. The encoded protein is CASSLFEVGGTEYF.

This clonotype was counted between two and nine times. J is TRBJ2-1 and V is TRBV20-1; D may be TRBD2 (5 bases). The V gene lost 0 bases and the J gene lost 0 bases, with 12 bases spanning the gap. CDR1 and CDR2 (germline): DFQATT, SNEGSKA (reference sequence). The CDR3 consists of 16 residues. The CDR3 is CSAREGGGSSYNEQFF. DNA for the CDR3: TGCAGTGCTAGAGAGGGCGGTGGGAGCTCCTACAATGAGCAGTTCTTC.

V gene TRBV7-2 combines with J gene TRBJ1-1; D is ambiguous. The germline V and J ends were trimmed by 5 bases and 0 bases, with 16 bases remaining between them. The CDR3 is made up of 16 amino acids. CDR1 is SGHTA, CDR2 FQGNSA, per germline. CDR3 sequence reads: CASSPVTPTLNTEAFF. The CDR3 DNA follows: TGTGCCAGCAGCCCGGTGACACCTACACTGAACACTGAAGCTTTCTTT.

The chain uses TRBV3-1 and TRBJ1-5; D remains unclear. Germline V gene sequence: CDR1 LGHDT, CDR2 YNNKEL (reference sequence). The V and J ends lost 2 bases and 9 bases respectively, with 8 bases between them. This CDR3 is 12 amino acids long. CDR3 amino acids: CASSQSPGPQHF. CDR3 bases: TGTGCCAGCAGCCAATCTCCGGGGCCCCAGCATTTT. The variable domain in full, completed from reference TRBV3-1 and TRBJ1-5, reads DTAVSQTPKYLVTQMGNDKSIKCEQNLGHDTMYWYKQDSKKFLKIMFSYNNKELIINETVPNRFSPKSPDKAHLNLHINSLELGDSAVYFCASSQSPGPQHFGDGTRLSIL.

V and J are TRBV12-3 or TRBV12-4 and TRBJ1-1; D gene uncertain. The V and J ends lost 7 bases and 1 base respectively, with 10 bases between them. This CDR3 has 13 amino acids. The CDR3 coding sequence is TGTGCCAGCAAGAGGATGGGGAACACTGAAGCTTTCTTT. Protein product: CASKRMGNTEAFF.

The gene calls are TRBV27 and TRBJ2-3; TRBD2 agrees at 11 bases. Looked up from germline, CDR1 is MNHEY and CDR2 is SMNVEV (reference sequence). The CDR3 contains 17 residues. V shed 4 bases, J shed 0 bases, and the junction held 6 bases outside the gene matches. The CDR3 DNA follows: TGTGCCAGCAGTTCGTCTCGGACTAGCGGGAGCACAGATACGCAGTATTTT. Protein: CASSSSRTSGSTDTQYF.

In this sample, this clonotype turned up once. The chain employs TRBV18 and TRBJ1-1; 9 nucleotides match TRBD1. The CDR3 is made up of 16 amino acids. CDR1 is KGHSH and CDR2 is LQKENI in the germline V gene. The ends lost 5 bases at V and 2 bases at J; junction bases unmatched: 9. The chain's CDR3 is CASSTRRTGDNTEAFF. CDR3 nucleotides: TGTGCCAGCTCAACCCGAAGGACAGGGGATAACACTGAAGCTTTCTTT.

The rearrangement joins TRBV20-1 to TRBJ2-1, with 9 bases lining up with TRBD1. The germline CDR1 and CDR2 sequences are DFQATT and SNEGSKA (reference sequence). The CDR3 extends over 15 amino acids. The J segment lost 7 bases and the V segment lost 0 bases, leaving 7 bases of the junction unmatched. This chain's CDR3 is CSARDIGQGRNEQFF. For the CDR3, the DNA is TGCAGTGCTAGAGACATCGGACAGGGGCGAAATGAGCAGTTCTTC.

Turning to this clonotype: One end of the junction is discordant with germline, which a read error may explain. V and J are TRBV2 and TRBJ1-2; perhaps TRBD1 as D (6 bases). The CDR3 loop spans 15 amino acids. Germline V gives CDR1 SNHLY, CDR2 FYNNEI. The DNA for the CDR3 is TGTGCCAGCAGTGAAATCCTAAACAGGGCTTATGGTTACACCTTC. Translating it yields CASSEILNRAYGYTF.

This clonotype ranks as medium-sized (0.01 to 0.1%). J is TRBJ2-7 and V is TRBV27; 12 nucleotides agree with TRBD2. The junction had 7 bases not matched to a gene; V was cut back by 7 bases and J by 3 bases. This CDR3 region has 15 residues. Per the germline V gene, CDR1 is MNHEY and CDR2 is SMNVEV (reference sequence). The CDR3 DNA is TGTGCCAGCAAGACTAGCGGGAGCGTCGGCTACGAGCAGTACTTC. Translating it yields CASKTSGSVGYEQYF.

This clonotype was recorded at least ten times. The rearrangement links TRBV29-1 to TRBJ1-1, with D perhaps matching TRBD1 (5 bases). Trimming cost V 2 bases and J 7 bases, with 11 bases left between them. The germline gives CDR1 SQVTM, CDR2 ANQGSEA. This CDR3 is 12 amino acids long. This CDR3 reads CSVERTSLEAFF. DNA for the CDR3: TGCAGCGTTGAAAGGACAAGCCTTGAAGCTTTCTTT.

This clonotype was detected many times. The CDR3 DNA reads TGCAGTGCTAGAGATCGGAGGGGGAGCACCGGGGAGCTGTTTTTT. Translating gives CSARDRRGSTGELFF. This sequence joins TRBV20-1 and TRBJ2-2, with D possibly called TRBD1 or TRBD2 (6 bases each). Germline values: CDR1 DFQATT, CDR2 SNEGSKA (reference sequence). CDR3 length equals 15 residues. Trimming cost V 0 bases and J 4 bases, with 12 bases left between them.

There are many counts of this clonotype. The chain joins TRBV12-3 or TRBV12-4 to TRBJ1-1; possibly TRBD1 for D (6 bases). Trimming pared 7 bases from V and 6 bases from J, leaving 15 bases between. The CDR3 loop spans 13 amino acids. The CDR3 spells CASTGRRGAEAFF. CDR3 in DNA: TGTGCCAGCACCGGGAGAAGGGGGGCTGAAGCTTTCTTT.

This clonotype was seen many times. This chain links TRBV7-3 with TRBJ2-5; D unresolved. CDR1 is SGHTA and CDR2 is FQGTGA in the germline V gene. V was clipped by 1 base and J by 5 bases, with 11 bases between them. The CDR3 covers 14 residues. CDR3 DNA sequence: TGTGCCAGCAGCTTAAATTCTGGGCAGGAGACCCAGTACTTC. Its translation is CASSLNSGQETQYF.